This TCR beta chain derives from a study of blood T cell repertoires in COVID-19. Study-level information: COVID-19 samples, acute and convalescent, were from the United States, Italy and Spain.

In germline, CDR1 is MGHRA, CDR2 YSYEKL. CDR3 length: 16 amino acids. Trimming shortened V by 5 bases and J by 5 bases, and 21 bases separated the two germline ends. Original analysis: Nucleated cell number was recorded as an estimate derived from reference gene primer amplification. Clones were sequenced by immunoSEQ multiplex PCR, and TCRdb holds only the in-frame ones, with some missing. From that table come the V and J calls and clone size; the DNA was used to work out D and trimming. The sample records some 9,900 clones, nearly 90% being singletons. Sample: peripheral blood. The sequence was obtained from a human donor in a cohort sampled during active COVID-19. V is TRBV4-1 and J is TRBJ2-5; possible D gene TRBD1, 7 bases. CDR3 loop: CASSERLQGGYETQYF. In DNA form, the CDR3 reads TGCGCCAGCAGCGAACGTCTTCAGGGGGGCTATGAGACCCAGTACTTC.